This TCR beta chain was recorded in a study of cytomegalovirus exposure and HLA in healthy donors. General study points: Most CMV-associated TCR beta chains were later found to appear HLA-restricted.

Trimming removed 3 bases from V and 3 bases from J, with 22 bases in between. Germline lookup yields CDR1 SGHDT and CDR2 YYEEEE. The CDR3 loop spans 18 amino acids. With regard to this clone: Its matching antigen is unknown.

It was with 60 Vbeta and 13 Jbeta primers that the PCR ran. Here immunoSEQ multiplex PCR was the method, and the copy in TCRdb shows in-frame clones only, minus some. The listing contains fewer than 200,000 clones. This receptor was obtained from a woman aged 60-70 years in good health and CMV-seronegative. Sequenced input: PBMCs. The chain recombines TRBV5-6 with TRBJ1-3; D might be TRBD1 (5 bases). The CDR3 DNA reads as TGTGCCAGCAGCTGGGGAGGGGCAAGCCGCCAAAATGGAAACACCATATATTTT. This sequence encodes CASSWGGASRQNGNTIYF.